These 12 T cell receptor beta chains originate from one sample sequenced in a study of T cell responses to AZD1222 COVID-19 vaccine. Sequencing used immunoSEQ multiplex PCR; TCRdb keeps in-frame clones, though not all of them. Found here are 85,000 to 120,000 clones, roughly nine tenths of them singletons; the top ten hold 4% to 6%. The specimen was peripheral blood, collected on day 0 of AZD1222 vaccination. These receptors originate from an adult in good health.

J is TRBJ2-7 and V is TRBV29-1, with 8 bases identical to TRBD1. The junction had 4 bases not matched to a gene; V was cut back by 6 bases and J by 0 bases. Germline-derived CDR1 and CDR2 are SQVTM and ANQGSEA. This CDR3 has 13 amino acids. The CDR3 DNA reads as TGCAGCGTGAGGACAGGGCCCTCCTACGAGCAGTACTTC. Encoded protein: CSVRTGPSYEQYF.

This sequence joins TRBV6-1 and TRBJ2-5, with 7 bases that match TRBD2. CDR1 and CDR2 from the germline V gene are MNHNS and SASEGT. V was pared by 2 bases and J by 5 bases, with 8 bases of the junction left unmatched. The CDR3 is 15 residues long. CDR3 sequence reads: CASSEIGGTWETQYF. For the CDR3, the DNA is TGTGCCAGCAGTGAAATCGGGGGGACTTGGGAGACCCAGTACTTC.

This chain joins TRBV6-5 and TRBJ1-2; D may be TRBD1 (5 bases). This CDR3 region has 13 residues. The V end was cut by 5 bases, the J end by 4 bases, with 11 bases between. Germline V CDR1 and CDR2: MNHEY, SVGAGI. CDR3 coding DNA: TGTGCCAGCAGTCGGGACCCGGGCTATGGCTACACCTTC. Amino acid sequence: CASSRDPGYGYTF.

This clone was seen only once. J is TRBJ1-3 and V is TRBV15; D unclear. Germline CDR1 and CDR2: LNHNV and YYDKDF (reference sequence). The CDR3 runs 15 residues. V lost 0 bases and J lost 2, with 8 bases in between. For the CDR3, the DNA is TGTGCCACCAGCAGAGACACGGTTACTGGAAACACCATATATTTT. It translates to CATSRDTVTGNTIYF. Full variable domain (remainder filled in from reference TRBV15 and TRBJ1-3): DAMVIQNPRYQVTQFGKPVTLSCSQTLNHNVMYWYQQKSSQAPKLLFHYYDKDFNNEADTPDNFQSRRPNTSFCFLDIRSPGLGDTAMYLCATSRDTVTGNTIYFGEGSWLTVV.

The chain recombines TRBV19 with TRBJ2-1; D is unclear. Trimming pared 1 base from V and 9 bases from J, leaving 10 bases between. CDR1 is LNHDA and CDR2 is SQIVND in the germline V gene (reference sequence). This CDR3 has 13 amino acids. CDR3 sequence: CASSIGLVGEQFF. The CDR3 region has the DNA TGTGCCAGTAGTATAGGCTTAGTCGGTGAGCAGTTCTTC.

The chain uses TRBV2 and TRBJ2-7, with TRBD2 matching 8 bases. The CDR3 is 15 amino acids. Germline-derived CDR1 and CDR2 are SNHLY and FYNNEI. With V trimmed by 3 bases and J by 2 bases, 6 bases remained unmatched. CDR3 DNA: TGTGCCAGCAGTGAGAATACTAGCGGTGCCTACGAGCAGTACTTC. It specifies CASSENTSGAYEQYF.

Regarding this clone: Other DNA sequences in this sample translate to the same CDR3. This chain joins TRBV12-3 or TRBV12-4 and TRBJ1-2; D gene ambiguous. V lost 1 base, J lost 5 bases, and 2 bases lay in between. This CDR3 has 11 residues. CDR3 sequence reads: CASSLGYGYTF. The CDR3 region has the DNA TGTGCCAGCAGTTTAGGATATGGCTACACCTTC.

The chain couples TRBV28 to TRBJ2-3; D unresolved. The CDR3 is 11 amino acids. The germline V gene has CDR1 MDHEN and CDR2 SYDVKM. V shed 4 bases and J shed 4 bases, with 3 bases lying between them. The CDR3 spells CASSSPDTQYF. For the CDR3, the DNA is TGTGCCAGCAGTTCACCAGATACGCAGTATTTT.

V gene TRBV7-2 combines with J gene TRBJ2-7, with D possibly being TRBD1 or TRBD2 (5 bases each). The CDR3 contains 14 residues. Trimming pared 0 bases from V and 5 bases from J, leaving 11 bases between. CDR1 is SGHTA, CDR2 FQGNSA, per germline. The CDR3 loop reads CASSLAQGVHEQYF. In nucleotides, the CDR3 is TGTGCCAGCAGCTTAGCGCAGGGAGTCCACGAGCAGTACTTC. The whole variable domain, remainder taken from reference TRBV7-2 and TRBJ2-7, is GAGVSQSPSNKVTEKGKDVELRCDPISGHTALYWYRQSLGQGLEFLIYFQGNSAPDKSGLPSDRFSAERTGGSVSTLTIQRTQQEDSAVYLCASSLAQGVHEQYFGPGTRLTVT.

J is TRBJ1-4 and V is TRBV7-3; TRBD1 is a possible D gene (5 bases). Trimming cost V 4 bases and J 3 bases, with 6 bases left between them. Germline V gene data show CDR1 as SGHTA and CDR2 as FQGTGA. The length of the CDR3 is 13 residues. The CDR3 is CASSWGANEKLFF. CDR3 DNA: TGTGCCAGCAGCTGGGGGGCTAATGAAAAACTGTTTTTT.

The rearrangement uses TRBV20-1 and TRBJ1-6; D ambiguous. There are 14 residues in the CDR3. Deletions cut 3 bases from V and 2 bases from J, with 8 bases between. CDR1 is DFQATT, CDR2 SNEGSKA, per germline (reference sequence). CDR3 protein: CSASPGAYNSPLHF. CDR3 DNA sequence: TGCAGTGCTAGTCCCGGTGCCTATAATTCACCCCTCCACTTT.

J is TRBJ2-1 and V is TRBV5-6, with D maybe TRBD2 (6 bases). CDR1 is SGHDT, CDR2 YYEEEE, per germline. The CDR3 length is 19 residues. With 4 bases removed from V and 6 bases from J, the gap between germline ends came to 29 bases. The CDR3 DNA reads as TGTGCCAGCAGCGAGAGGTTTGGGGGAGGTTGGAAATTTGGCAATGAGCAGTTCTTC. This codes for CASSERFGGGWKFGNEQFF. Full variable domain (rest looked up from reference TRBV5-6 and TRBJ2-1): DAGVTQSPTHLIKTRGQQVTLRCSPKSGHDTVSWYQQALGQGPQFIFQYYEEEERQRGNFPDRFSGHQFPNYSSELNVNALLLGDSALYLCASSERFGGGWKFGNEQFFGPGTRLTVL.